The T cell receptor beta chain described here comes from a study of blood T cell repertoires in COVID-19. Turning to the study itself: Acute and convalescent COVID-19 samples came from the United States, Italy and Spain. T cells, B-cell-depleted T cells, or PBMCs supplied cDNA or gDNA.

The length of the CDR3 is 14 residues. Germline V gene sequence: CDR1 KGHSH, CDR2 LQKENI. In the original analysis: Using reference gene primer amplification, nucleated cell counts were estimated. TCRdb's copy holds only in-frame clones and misses some; the assay was immunoSEQ multiplex PCR. That table gives V, J and clone size, and the DNA gave D and trimming. The sample comprises 210,000 or so clones, almost 85% of which are singletons, and around 7.3% rests with the top ten. Regarding this clone: One end of the junction fails to match germline, which may point to a read error.

The gene calls are TRBV18 and TRBJ2-1, with 13 bases lining up with TRBD2. The source is a woman aged 45-65 years with active or convalescent COVID-19. The sample comprised peripheral blood. The CDR3 region has the DNA TGTGCCAGCTCGCCACTAGCGGGGGGGGATGAGCAGTTCTTC. Protein product: CASSPLAGGDEQFF.